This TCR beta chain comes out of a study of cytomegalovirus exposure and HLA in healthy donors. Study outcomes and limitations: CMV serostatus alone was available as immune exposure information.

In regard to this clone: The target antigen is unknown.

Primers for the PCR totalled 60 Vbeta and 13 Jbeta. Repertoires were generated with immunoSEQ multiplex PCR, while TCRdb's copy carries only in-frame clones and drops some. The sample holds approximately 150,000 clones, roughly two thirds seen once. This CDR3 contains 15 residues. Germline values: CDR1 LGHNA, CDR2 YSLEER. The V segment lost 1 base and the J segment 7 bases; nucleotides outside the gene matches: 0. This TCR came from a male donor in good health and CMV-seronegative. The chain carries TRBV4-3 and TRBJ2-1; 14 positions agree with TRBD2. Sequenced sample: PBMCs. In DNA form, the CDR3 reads TGCGCCAGCAGCCAAGGACTAGCGGGGGGGAATGAGCAGTTCTTC. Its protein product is CASSQGLAGGNEQFF.